This T cell receptor beta chain was observed in a study of shared clonotypes between healthy human individuals. Per the germline V gene, CDR1 is SNHLY and CDR2 is FYNNEI. There are 15 residues in the CDR3. The ends lost 4 bases at V and 0 bases at J; junction bases unmatched: 3. Naive CD8 cells comprised CD45RO-negative, CCR7-positively selected cells, excluding terminally differentiated effector memory CD45RA+ cells. The table came from immunoSEQ multiplex PCR; TCRdb's copy has only in-frame clones and leaves some out. Found here are about 2 million clones, about 95% of them singletons; the top ten hold roughly 1%.

The sequenced material came from naive CD8+ T cells sorted from blood. This clonotype was sampled from a man in his late teens or twenties in good health. The chain has TRBV2 and TRBJ1-1, with 9 bases identical to TRBD1. CDR3 residues: CASSAGTGLNTEAFF. The CDR3 DNA follows: TGTGCCAGCAGTGCCGGGACAGGGTTGAACACTGAAGCTTTCTTT. Using reference TRBV2 and TRBJ1-1 for the parts outside the CDR3, the full variable domain is EPEVTQTPSHQVTQMGQEVILRCVPISNHLYFYWYRQILGQKVEFLVSFYNNEISEKSEIFDDQFSVERPDGSNFTLKIRSTKLEDSAMYFCASSAGTGLNTEAFFGQGTRLTVV.